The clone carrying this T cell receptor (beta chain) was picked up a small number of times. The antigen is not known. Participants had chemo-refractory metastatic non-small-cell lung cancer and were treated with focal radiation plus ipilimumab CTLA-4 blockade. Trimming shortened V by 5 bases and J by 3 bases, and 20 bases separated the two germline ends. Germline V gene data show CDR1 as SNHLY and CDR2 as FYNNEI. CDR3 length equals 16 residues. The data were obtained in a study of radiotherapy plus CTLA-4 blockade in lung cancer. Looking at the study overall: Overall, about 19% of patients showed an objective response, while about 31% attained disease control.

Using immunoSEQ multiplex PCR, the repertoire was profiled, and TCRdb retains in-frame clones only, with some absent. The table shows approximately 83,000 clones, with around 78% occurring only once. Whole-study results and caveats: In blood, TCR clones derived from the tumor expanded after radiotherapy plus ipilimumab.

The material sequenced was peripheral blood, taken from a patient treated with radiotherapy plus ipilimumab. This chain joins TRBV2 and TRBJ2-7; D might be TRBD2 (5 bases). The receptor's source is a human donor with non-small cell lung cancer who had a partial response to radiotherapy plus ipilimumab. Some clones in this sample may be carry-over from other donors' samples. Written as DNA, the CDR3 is TGTGCCAGCAGTCCCTACGCCAGCGGAGGACTCTACGAGCAGTACTTC. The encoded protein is CASSPYASGGLYEQYF.